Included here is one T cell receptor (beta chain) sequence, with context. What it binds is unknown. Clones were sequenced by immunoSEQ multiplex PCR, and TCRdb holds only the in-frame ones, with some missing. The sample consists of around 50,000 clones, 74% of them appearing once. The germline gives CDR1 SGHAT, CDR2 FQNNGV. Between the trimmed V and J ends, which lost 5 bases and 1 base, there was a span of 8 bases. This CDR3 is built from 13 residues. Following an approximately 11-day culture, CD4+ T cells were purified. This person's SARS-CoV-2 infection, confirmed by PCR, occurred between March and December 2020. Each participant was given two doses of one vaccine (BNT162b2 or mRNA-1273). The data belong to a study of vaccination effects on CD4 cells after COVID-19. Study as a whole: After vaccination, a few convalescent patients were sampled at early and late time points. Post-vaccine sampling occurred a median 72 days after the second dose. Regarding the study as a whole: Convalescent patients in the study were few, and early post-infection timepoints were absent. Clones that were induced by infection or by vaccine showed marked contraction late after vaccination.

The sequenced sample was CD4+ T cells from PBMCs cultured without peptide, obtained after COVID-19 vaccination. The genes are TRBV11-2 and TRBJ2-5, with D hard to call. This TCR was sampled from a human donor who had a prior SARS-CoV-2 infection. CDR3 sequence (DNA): TGTGCCAGCAGCCAAGGCTTCCAAGAGACCCAGTACTTC. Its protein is CASSQGFQETQYF.